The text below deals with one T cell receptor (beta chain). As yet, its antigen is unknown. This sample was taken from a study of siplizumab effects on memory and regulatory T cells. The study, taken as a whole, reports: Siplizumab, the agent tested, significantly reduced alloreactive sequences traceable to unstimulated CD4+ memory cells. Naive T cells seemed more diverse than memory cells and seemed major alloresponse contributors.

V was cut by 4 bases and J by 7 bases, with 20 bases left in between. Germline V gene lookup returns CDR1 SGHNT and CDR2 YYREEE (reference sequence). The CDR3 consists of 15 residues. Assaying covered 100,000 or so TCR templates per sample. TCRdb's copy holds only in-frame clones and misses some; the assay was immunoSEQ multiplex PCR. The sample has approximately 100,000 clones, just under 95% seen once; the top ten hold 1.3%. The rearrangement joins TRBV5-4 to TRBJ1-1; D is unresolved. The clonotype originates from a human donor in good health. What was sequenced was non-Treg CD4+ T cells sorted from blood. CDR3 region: CASSPGRLLSIEAFF. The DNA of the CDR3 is TGTGCCAGCAGCCCGGGCAGGTTATTGTCCATTGAAGCTTTCTTT.